The 30 T cell receptor beta chains in this list originate from one sample, sequenced in a study of tumor-infiltrating lymphocytes in primary liver carcinoma. With a constant-region primer, TCR beta cDNA was made from approximately 510 ng of total RNA. ARM-PCR was slightly modified, and three nested multiplex PCR rounds with it gave rise to the TCR beta libraries. TRBV1-TRBV30 forward primers and a C-beta reverse primer were used in the first two PCR rounds, which each ran for approximately 11 cycles. TCRdb re-derived calls from the multiplex PCR reads in MiXCR, one entry per CDR3 protein. The sample lists around 99,000 distinct CDR3 sequences; approximately 72% were seen once. For each extraction, RNA and DNA were obtained together from approximately 20-30 mg of unsorted bulk tissue. Material for sequencing was tumor-adjacent normal liver tissue. The receptors stem from a man between 35 and 55 years old with primary liver carcinoma and hepatitis B virus infection.

This clonotype has at least ten counts. The chain combines TRBV6-5 with TRBJ2-7; 7 bases align to TRBD2. J was trimmed by 0 bases and V by 6 bases; bases with no gene match: 11. Per the germline V gene, CDR1 is MNHEY and CDR2 is SVGAGI. This CDR3 has 16 residues. CDR3: CASSRRGLAVSYEQYF. Written as DNA, the CDR3 is TGTGCCAGCAGCCGTCGCGGGCTAGCGGTCTCCTACGAGCAGTACTTC.

J is TRBJ2-7 and V is TRBV5-1, with D tentatively TRBD1 or TRBD2 (5 bases each). Germline loops: CDR1 SGHRS, CDR2 YFSETQ. The CDR3 has 13 residues. V dropped 5 bases and J dropped 3 bases, with 12 bases sitting between them. The DNA for the CDR3 is TGCGCCAGCAGAAGTGGGGGTGGCTACGAGCAGTACTTC. Translation: CASRSGGGYEQYF.

About this clonotype itself: Because the CDR3 is missing its conserved closing phenylalanine or tryptophan, this is likely a read error. This sequence joins TRBV11-2 and TRBJ2-2; 8 positions agree with TRBD2. CDR3 length: 16 amino acids. In germline, CDR1 is SGHAT, CDR2 FQNNGV. The chain's CDR3 is CASSFTGGVGTGELFC. The CDR3 bases are TGTGCCAGTAGCTTCACGGGGGGGGTAGGGACCGGGGAGCTGTTTTGT.

As for this clonotype: The junction departs from germline at one end; a sequencing error may be responsible. V and J are TRBV5-4 and TRBJ2-1, with D tentatively TRBD2 (5 bases). The CDR3 consists of 15 residues. Germline lookup yields CDR1 SGHNT and CDR2 YYREEE (reference sequence). The CDR3 loop is CVSSDRPTGYNERFF. CDR3 bases: TGTGTAAGCAGCGATCGACCAACGGGGTACAATGAGCGGTTCTTC.

This clonotype was seen once. The conserved phenylalanine or tryptophan normally closing the CDR3 is absent here, so this likely arose from a read error. This chain connects TRBV11-2 to TRBJ2-3, with 7 bases matching TRBD1. Looked up from germline, CDR1 is SGHAT and CDR2 is FQNNGV. CDR3 size: 15 residues. Trimming at V came to 4 bases and at J to 1 base, leaving 5 bases not matched to a gene. The CDR3 sequence is CASSSRDSRTDTQYL. CDR3 nucleotides: TGTGCCAGCAGCTCTCGGGACAGTCGCACAGATACGCAGTATTTG.

Regarding this clonotype: Because it lacks the conserved phenylalanine or tryptophan at the end, this CDR3 is likely a read error. The chain's CDR3 is CAIRDLGDNDFEQFS. CDR3 DNA sequence: TGTGCCATCAGGGATCTAGGGGACAATGATTTTGAGCAGTTCTCC. The V and J genes are TRBV10-3 and TRBJ2-1; D possibly corresponds to TRBD1 (6 bases). The V gene lost 6 bases and the J gene lost 9 bases, with 21 bases spanning the gap. The germline CDR1 and CDR2 sequences are ENHRY and SYGVKD. The length of the CDR3 is 15 residues.

As concerns this clonotype: A much larger clone differs from this one at a single base, so this may be a read error. The chain couples TRBV5-4 to TRBJ2-5; 9 nucleotides align to TRBD2. Germline lookup yields CDR1 SGHNT and CDR2 YYREEE (reference sequence). The trim removed 4 bases at V and 2 bases at J, leaving 3 bases unmatched. The length of the CDR3 is 14 residues. In nucleotides, the CDR3 is TGTGCCAGCAGCGTGGGACTAGCTCAAGAGACCCAGTACTTC. Translation: CASSVGLAQETQYF.

This clonotype has just a few counts. The chain joins TRBV5-1 to TRBJ2-2; tentatively, D is TRBD2 (7 bases). The CDR3 contains 15 residues. The germline V and J ends were trimmed by 3 bases and 3 bases, with 12 bases remaining between them. CDR1 is SGHRS and CDR2 is YFSETQ in the germline V gene. The CDR3 protein is CASSSQGGDTGELFF. The CDR3 DNA follows: TGCGCCAGCAGCTCACAGGGAGGGGACACCGGGGAGCTGTTTTTT.

This clonotype was counted a few times. A clone one base away is much larger, so this may be a read error. V and J are TRBV12-3 or TRBV12-4 and TRBJ2-1; D is perhaps TRBD2 (7 bases). The CDR3 consists of 13 residues. CDR3 region: CAGRLEGGDEQFF. For the CDR3, the DNA is TGTGCCGGCAGACTAGAAGGGGGGGATGAGCAGTTCTTC.

The chain joins TRBV10-1 to TRBJ2-7, with a tentative D call TRBD2 (6 bases). Trimming took off 11 bases at V and 3 bases at J, with 26 bases between the two ends. The CDR3 loop spans 16 amino acids. Germline CDR1 is WNHNN and CDR2 is SYGVQD (reference sequence). The CDR3 DNA is TGCGCCTCGCAAGAAGTCGGGGGAGGAGGGAACTACGAGCAGTACTTC. It encodes CASQEVGGGGNYEQYF.

Concerning this clonotype itself: The junction does not match germline at one end; this may be a read error. This sequence joins TRBV29-1 and TRBJ2-2, with D perhaps being TRBD1 or TRBD2 (5 bases each). CDR1 and CDR2 from the germline V gene are SQVTM and ANQGSEA. CDR3 size: 16 residues. The CDR3 protein is CSVENSGGANSGELFF. The CDR3 DNA is TGCAGCGTTGAAAATAGTGGGGGAGCGAACAGCGGGGAGCTGTTTTTT.

A word on this clonotype: The CDR3 carries no conserved terminal phenylalanine or tryptophan, so it likely arises from a read error. The V gene is TRBV6-1, the J gene TRBJ1-4; D ambiguous. This CDR3 region has 15 residues. V lost 8 bases and J lost 3, with 16 bases in between. Per germline, CDR1 MNHNS and CDR2 SASEGT. CDR3 residues: CASATLNGPNEKLFL. DNA of the CDR3: TGTGCCAGCGCGACCCTCAACGGCCCTAATGAAAAACTGTTTTTA.

To note about this clonotype: The conserved phenylalanine or tryptophan is not found at the CDR3 terminus, so this likely reflects a read error. The chain employs TRBV6-5 and TRBJ1-1; D unclear. The CDR3 spans 14 residues. Germline assignment: CDR1 MNHEY and CDR2 SVGAGI. In DNA form, the CDR3 reads TGTGCCAGCAGGCCTGTAGAGCGCGGAACTGGAGCTTTCATT. It is translated as CASRPVERGTGAFI.

With regard to this clonotype: At one of its ends the junction is not consistent with the germline gene, which may arise from a read error. The chain couples TRBV6-5 to TRBJ1-5; maybe TRBD1 (6 bases). The CDR3 has 15 residues. Germline-derived CDR1 and CDR2 are MNHEY and SVGAGI. The CDR3 DNA follows: TGTACCAGCAGTCCAGGGGCCTCGACCAAACAGCCCCAGCATTTT. As protein: CTSSPGASTKQPQHF.

This clonotype was recorded at least ten times. This could be a read error, since a much larger clone is one nucleotide away. V is TRBV12-3 or TRBV12-4 and J is TRBJ2-2; D gene uncertain. The CDR3 contains 13 residues. V lost 6 bases and J 1 base, leaving 6 bases between the germline ends. CDR3 sequence: CASSYRNTGELFF. Here the CDR3 DNA reads TGTGCCAGCAGCTACAGGAACACCGGGGAGCTGTTTTTT.

Worth noting for this clonotype: The junction shows a germline mismatch at one end, possibly a read error. The chain couples TRBV5-6 to TRBJ2-1; 7 bases are a match to TRBD1. This CDR3 is 16 amino acids long. From germline, CDR1 is SGHDT and CDR2 YYEEEE. The CDR3 sequence: CASSPVVGGSYDEQFF. CDR3 DNA: TGTGCCAGCAGCCCAGTGGTAGGGGGCTCCTACGATGAGCAGTTCTTC.

A word on this clonotype: Here the CDR3 omits its conserved ending phenylalanine or tryptophan, so a read error is the likely source. This rearrangement joins TRBV11-2 to TRBJ2-3, with D maybe TRBD2 (6 bases). The V end was cut by 2 bases, the J end by 5 bases, with 23 bases between. Germline V gives CDR1 SGHAT, CDR2 FQNNGV. The CDR3 totals 18 residues. CDR3: CASSLTTSGRTGRDTQYV. In nucleotides, the CDR3 is TGTGCCAGCAGCTTAACTACTAGTGGGAGGACGGGGCGAGATACGCAGTATGTT.

To note about this clonotype: At one end, the junction sequence differs from germline, possibly due to a read error. The chain carries TRBV4-1 and TRBJ2-1; 8 bases are shared with TRBD2. The CDR3 is made up of 16 amino acids. Germline values: CDR1 MGHRA, CDR2 YSYEKL. CDR3 nucleotides: TGCGCCAGAAGCCAAGGTTCCCGGGAGGGCCGCGGCGAGCAGTTCTTC. This gives the protein CARSQGSREGRGEQFF.

This chain joins TRBV30 and TRBJ2-7, with 7 bases lining up with TRBD2. This CDR3 is built from 16 residues. Germline V gene sequence: CDR1 GTSNPN, CDR2 SVGIG (reference sequence). V trimming: 2 bases; J trimming: 5 bases; junction bases outside the gene matches: 15. CDR3 bases: TGTGCCTGGAGTAAAGGTTTAGGGGCGGGAGTAGACGAGCAGTACTTC. Amino acids: CAWSKGLGAGVDEQYF.

On this clonotype: A read error is possible here, since a much larger clone lies one base away. This rearrangement joins TRBV6-5 to TRBJ2-2; D remains unclear. This CDR3 region has 13 residues. CDR1 and CDR2 from the germline V gene are MNHEY and SVGAGI. CDR3 nucleotide sequence: TGTGTCAGCACCCGAGAAGACACCGGGGAGCTGTTTTTT. As protein: CVSTREDTGELFF.

For this clonotype: This may come from a read error, since a much larger clone is one base off. The chain joins TRBV10-3 to TRBJ2-3; D tentatively fits TRBD1 or TRBD2 (5 bases each). The V gene's germline CDR1 is ENHRY and CDR2 SYGVKD. The length of the CDR3 is 15 residues. The DNA for the CDR3 is TGTGCCATCAGTGGGGAAAGGGACCGCACAGATACGAAGTATTTT. Protein: CAISGERDRTDTKYF.

There are many counts of this clonotype. This chain joins TRBV7-9 and TRBJ1-5; perhaps TRBD1 as D (6 bases). Trimming pared 4 bases from V and 5 bases from J, leaving 9 bases between. Germline CDR1 reads SEHNR; CDR2 reads FQNEAQ (reference sequence). CDR3 size: 13 residues. CDR3 DNA: TGTGCCAGCAGCTCTTGGACAGATCAGCCCCAGCATTTT. It translates to CASSSWTDQPQHF.

Note on this clonotype: This CDR3 fails to terminate in the conserved phenylalanine or tryptophan, so it likely reflects a read error. The V call is TRBV10-3, the J call TRBJ2-5, with no clear D. V lost 2 bases to trimming and J lost 7 bases, with 17 bases between them. Germline V gives CDR1 ENHRY, CDR2 SYGVKD. CDR3 length equals 15 residues. CDR3 nucleotide sequence: TGTGCCATCAGTGAGCTCGACAAGGATGATGCGACCCAGTACTTA. This codes for CAISELDKDDATQYL.

This clonotype was counted only a few times. CDR3 region: CASSLTLTGRGETQYF. For the CDR3, the DNA is TGTGCCAGCAGCCTAACCCTGACAGGTAGAGGGGAGACCCAGTACTTC. This rearrangement joins TRBV7-8 to TRBJ2-5; the D gene is possibly TRBD1 (6 bases). The length of the CDR3 is 16 residues. Trimming removed 5 bases at V and 5 bases at J, with 21 bases between. Per germline, CDR1 SGHVS and CDR2 FQNEAQ.

As to this clonotype: At one of its ends the junction is not consistent with the germline gene, which may arise from a read error. The genes are TRBV6-5 and TRBJ1-2, with D maybe TRBD1 (6 bases). CDR3 length: 15 amino acids. The germline V gene encodes CDR1 MNHEY and CDR2 SVGAGI. CDR3 residues: CASSYSSGTPYGYTF. Here the CDR3 DNA reads TGTGCCAGCAGTTACTCCTCGGGGACACCCTATGGCTACACCTTT.

Turning to this clonotype: A read error may produce the germline difference seen at one junction end. J is TRBJ2-7 and V is TRBV11-2, with D maybe TRBD1 (6 bases). Germline CDR1 SGHAT, CDR2 FQNNGV. The CDR3 has 17 residues. CDR3 coding DNA: TGTGCTAGCAGCTTAGACATCGGGACACCCAGATCCTACGAGCAGTACTTC. Protein sequence: CASSLDIGTPRSYEQYF.

A few counts support this clonotype. Given a much more abundant clone one base away, this may be a read error. This chain uses TRBV28 with TRBJ1-1; D not resolved. CDR1 MDHEN and CDR2 SYDVKM come from the germline V gene. V dropped 4 bases and J dropped 3 bases, with 15 bases sitting between them. This CDR3 has 15 amino acids. CDR3 sequence (DNA): TGTGCCAGCAGTTCCCCCTATGCACGGGACACTGAAGCTTTCTTT. Translated, it gives CASSSPYARDTEAFF.

In the case of this clonotype: A read error may produce the germline difference seen at one junction end. The V gene is TRBV10-3, the J gene TRBJ2-6; 8 bases agree with TRBD1. The CDR3 is 17 residues long. Germline V gene data show CDR1 as ENHRY and CDR2 as SYGVKD. The CDR3 loop is CTIRAGQADSGVNVLTF. The CDR3 DNA sequence: TGTACCATCAGGGCGGGACAGGCGGACTCTGGGGTCAACGTCCTGACTTTC.

This clonotype was observed at least ten times. The rearrangement joins TRBV6-1 to TRBJ2-7, with TRBD2 as a possible D gene (5 bases). The CDR3 sequence is 15 residues long. V lost 4 bases and J 5 bases, leaving 18 bases between the germline ends. The germline gives CDR1 MNHNS, CDR2 SASEGT. CDR3 coding DNA: TGTGCCAGCAGTGTAATGGCACACCGGGGTGACGAGCAGTACTTC. Amino acids: CASSVMAHRGDEQYF.

Only a few counts were recorded for this clonotype. The rearrangement joins TRBV7-2 to TRBJ2-7; no clear D gene. Per the germline V gene, CDR1 is SGHTA and CDR2 is FQGNSA. CDR3 length: 13 residues. V lost 1 base and J 3 bases, leaving 7 bases between the germline ends. The CDR3 is CASSLGGFYEQYF. CDR3 in DNA: TGTGCCAGCAGCTTAGGCGGTTTCTACGAGCAGTACTTC.